The next 10 T cell receptor beta chains were all read from a single sample in a study of CD8 T cells in Susac syndrome. Random hexamers were used to reverse transcribe roughly 0.45 to 1 ug of RNA. One entry per CDR3 protein, called by TCRdb with MiXCR from the immunoSEQ multiplex PCR reads. In the table there are about 84,000 distinct CDR3 sequences, roughly 96% of which are singletons. Source material: CD8+ T cells from PBMCs. The origin of the receptors is a human donor with Susac syndrome.

The V and J genes are TRBV24-1 and TRBJ2-5; TRBD2 agrees at 13 bases. The length of the CDR3 is 18 residues. CDR1 is KGHDR and CDR2 is SFDVKD in the germline V gene. V dropped 4 bases and J dropped 2; count of bases not matched to a gene: 9. CDR3 nucleotides: TGTGCCACCAGTGACCCCGGGACTAGCGGGGAGGGACAAGAGACCCAGTACTTC. Translated, it gives CATSDPGTSGEGQETQYF.

The gene calls are TRBV4-1 and TRBJ2-7; no clear D. The germline V gene encodes CDR1 MGHRA and CDR2 YSYEKL. V lost 0 bases to trimming and J lost 7 bases, with 10 bases between them. This CDR3 region has 13 residues. The CDR3 bases are TGCGCCAGCAGCCAAGATATCTCCCGGGAGCAGTACGTC. Translation: CASSQDISREQYV.

The rearrangement links TRBV30 to TRBJ1-1, with 8 nucleotides matching TRBD1. CDR3 length: 17 amino acids. Germline V CDR1 and CDR2: GTSNPN, SVGIG (reference sequence). The V and J ends lost 7 bases and 4 bases, in that order; junction bases with no gene match: 20. The CDR3 DNA is TGTGCCTTGGACTCCCCTAACAGGGGGGGAGTGGGCACTGAAGCTTTCTTT. Amino acids: CALDSPNRGGVGTEAFF. Supplemented by reference TRBV30 and TRBJ1-1, the full variable domain reads SQTIHQWPATLVQPVGSPLSLECTVEGTSNPNLYWYRQAAGRGLQLLFYSVGIGQISSEVPQNLSASRPQDRQFILSSKKLLLSDSGFYLCALDSPNRGGVGTEAFFGQGTRLTVV.

The chain combines TRBV7-9 with TRBJ2-4; D not certain. This CDR3 region has 15 residues. CDR1 and CDR2 from the germline V gene are SEHNR and FQNEAQ (reference sequence). Trimming shortened V by 2 bases and J by 0 bases, and 8 bases separated the two germline ends. The chain's CDR3 is CASSLSEVAKNIQYF. In nucleotides, the CDR3 is TGTGCCAGCAGCTTATCCGAGGTAGCCAAAAACATTCAGTACTTC.

J is TRBJ2-7 and V is TRBV7-9; D is unresolved. Trimming took off 6 bases at V and 7 bases at J, with 10 bases between the two ends. In germline, CDR1 is SEHNR, CDR2 FQNEAQ (reference sequence). The CDR3 has 11 amino acids. CDR3 in amino acids: CASRSVGEQYF. CDR3 coding DNA: TGTGCCAGCAGATCGGTTGGGGAGCAGTACTTC.

Only one count was recorded for this clonotype. The rearrangement joins TRBV5-6 to TRBJ2-7; D gene uncertain. There are 13 residues in the CDR3. The V end was cut by 4 bases, the J end by 1 base, with 9 bases between. The germline gives CDR1 SGHDT, CDR2 YYEEEE. CDR3: CASSATLSYEQYF. In DNA form, the CDR3 reads TGTGCCAGCAGCGCGACTCTGTCCTACGAGCAGTACTTC.

The V gene is TRBV7-9, the J gene TRBJ2-3; D is perhaps TRBD1 or TRBD2 (5 bases each). V was pared by 5 bases and J by 1 base, with 16 bases between. The CDR3 covers 16 residues. The V gene's germline CDR1 is SEHNR and CDR2 FQNEAQ (reference sequence). CDR3 DNA: TGTGCCAGCAGCGCCTCGGAACTAGGGGGCACAGATACGCAGTATTTT. Translating gives CASSASELGGTDTQYF. The whole variable domain, filled in from reference TRBV7-9 and TRBJ2-3, reads DTGVSQNPRHKITKRGQNVTFRCDPISEHNRLYWYRQTLGQGPEFLTYFQNEAQLEKSRLLSDRFSAERPKGSFSTLEIQRTEQGDSAMYLCASSASELGGTDTQYFGPGTRLTVL.

V is TRBV20-1 and J is TRBJ2-1; TRBD1 aligns across 7 bases. The V and J ends lost 8 bases and 8 bases, in that order; junction bases with no gene match: 15. This CDR3 has 14 amino acids. The germline V gene encodes CDR1 DFQATT and CDR2 SNEGSKA (reference sequence). CDR3 DNA sequence: TGCAGTTTGACGGGGACAGATACTGGCGATGAGCAGTTCTTC. Amino acid sequence: CSLTGTDTGDEQFF.

The V and J genes are TRBV6-2 or TRBV6-3 and TRBJ2-1; TRBD2 agrees at 8 bases. Germline-derived CDR1 and CDR2 are MNHEY and SVGEGT. The CDR3 loop spans 11 amino acids. Germline trimming cut 6 bases from V and 10 bases from J; bases unmatched to any gene: 2. CDR3: CASSPGGEQFF. CDR3 nucleotide sequence: TGTGCCAGCAGCCCGGGGGGGGAGCAGTTCTTC.

This chain uses TRBV5-6 with TRBJ1-1, with D uncertain. Trimming shortened V by 0 bases and J by 1 base, and 10 bases separated the two germline ends. CDR3 length: 15 amino acids. In germline, CDR1 is SGHDT, CDR2 YYEEEE. The CDR3 region is CASSLVRQRNTEAFF. DNA for the CDR3: TGTGCCAGCAGCTTGGTACGGCAGAGGAACACTGAAGCTTTCTTT.